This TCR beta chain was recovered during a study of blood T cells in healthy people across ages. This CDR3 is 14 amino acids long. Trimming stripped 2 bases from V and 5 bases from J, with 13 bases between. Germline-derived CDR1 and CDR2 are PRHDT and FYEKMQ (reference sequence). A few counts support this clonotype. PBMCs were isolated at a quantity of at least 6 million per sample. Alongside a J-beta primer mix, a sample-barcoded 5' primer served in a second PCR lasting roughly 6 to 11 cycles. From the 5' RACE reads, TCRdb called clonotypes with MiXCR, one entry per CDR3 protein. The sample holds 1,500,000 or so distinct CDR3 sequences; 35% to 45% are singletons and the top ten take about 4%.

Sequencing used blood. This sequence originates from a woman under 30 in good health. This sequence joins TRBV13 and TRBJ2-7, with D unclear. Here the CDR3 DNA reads TGTGCCAGCAGCTTAAGAGACGGTTTCGACGAGCAGTACTTC. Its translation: CASSLRDGFDEQYF.